These 7 T cell receptor beta chains share one sample of origin, sequenced in a study of T cells after yellow fever vaccination. TCRdb re-called the 5' RACE reads through MiXCR, storing one row per CDR3 protein. Of some 340,000 distinct CDR3 sequences listed, around 10% are singletons. The material sequenced was CD4+ T cells sorted from PBMCs, taken 45 days after the yellow fever booster vaccination. Receptors were obtained from a young man who received the YFV17D yellow fever vaccine.

This clonotype was detected many times. This chain joins TRBV5-1 and TRBJ1-1; D gene uncertain. CDR3 length equals 16 residues. Germline V gene sequence: CDR1 SGHRS, CDR2 YFSETQ. Trimming left V 1 base short and J 1 base short, with 14 bases between. For the CDR3, the DNA is TGCGCCAGCAGCTTGTTATCCCTCGGAGCGAACACTGAAGCTTTCTTT. Its translation: CASSLLSLGANTEAFF.

V usage is TRBV12-3 or TRBV12-4 and J usage is TRBJ1-5, with D possibly being TRBD1 (5 bases). Trimming pared 5 bases from V and 7 bases from J, leaving 9 bases between. There are 12 residues in the CDR3. The DNA for the CDR3 is TGTGCCAGCAGTATCCGGGGCCAGCCCCAGCATTTT. This encodes CASSIRGQPQHF.

This clonotype has only a few counts. The chain uses TRBV5-1 and TRBJ2-5; D is uncertain. Looked up from germline, CDR1 is SGHRS and CDR2 is YFSETQ. CDR3 length: 16 residues. Trimming shortened V by 7 bases and J by 2 bases, and 21 bases separated the two germline ends. This chain's CDR3 is CASLTPLPSSQETQYF. The CDR3 nucleotides read TGCGCCAGCCTTACGCCTCTACCGAGCTCACAAGAGACCCAGTACTTC.

The chain couples TRBV10-3 to TRBJ2-7, with 7 nucleotides matching TRBD1. This CDR3 is built from 13 residues. J was trimmed by 2 bases and V by 6 bases; bases with no gene match: 4. In germline, CDR1 is ENHRY, CDR2 SYGVKD. The chain's CDR3 is CAIRRTGTYEQYV. The CDR3 nucleotides read TGTGCCATCAGAAGGACAGGTACCTACGAGCAGTACGTC.

This clonotype appeared a few times. The chain links TRBV5-6 to TRBJ1-5; unclear D gene. V lost 3 bases to trimming and J lost 0 bases, with 7 bases between them. The CDR3 loop spans 14 amino acids. Looked up from germline, CDR1 is SGHDT and CDR2 is YYEEEE. CDR3 protein: CASSSGVSNQPQHF. DNA for the CDR3: TGTGCCAGCAGCTCCGGGGTTAGCAATCAGCCCCAGCATTTT.

This clonotype was observed at least ten times. This chain links TRBV5-1 with TRBJ1-1; the D gene is possibly TRBD1 (5 bases). The CDR3 sequence is 16 residues long. The ends were cut back, 5 bases at V and 2 bases at J, with 19 bases in the middle. CDR1 and CDR2 (germline): SGHRS, YFSETQ. CDR3 bases: TGCGCCAGCAGAAACCGGCAGGGTTGGATTAACACTGAAGCTTTCTTT. Amino acids: CASRNRQGWINTEAFF.

This clonotype occurred many times. The chain joins TRBV7-9 to TRBJ2-3, with D perhaps matching TRBD1 (6 bases). The CDR3 length is 16 residues. V was clipped by 5 bases and J by 6 bases, with 21 bases between them. The germline V gene has CDR1 SEHNR and CDR2 FQNEAQ (reference sequence). The CDR3 reads CASSPGQYLSSDTQYF. The CDR3 DNA is TGTGCCAGCAGCCCCGGACAGTACCTTTCTTCGGATACGCAGTATTTT.